These T cell receptor beta chains were read from a single sample in a study of blood T cell repertoires in COVID-19. Measured with immunoSEQ multiplex PCR; TCRdb has only the in-frame clones, and not every one. Here the sample spans about 160,000 clones, more than 80% being singletons. The sequenced material came from peripheral blood. Source of these receptors: a man between 65 and 85 years old with acute or convalescent COVID-19. Both conserved end residues are trimmed from each CDR3. D genes are given only for firm matches.

v_gene	len	d_gene	j_gene	CDR3aa
TRBV9	14	TRBD1	TRBJ1-4	ASSVGTGAINEKLF
TRBV6-1	14	-	TRBJ2-6	ASSENRVAGANVLT
TRBV7-6	14	-	TRBJ2-7	ASSLFTGALTYEQY
TRBV3-1/TRBV3-2	16	TRBD2	TRBJ2-1	ASLAGTRSGGPYNEQF
TRBV10-3	14	TRBD1	TRBJ2-6	AISGGGTSGANVLT
TRBV30	13	TRBD1	TRBJ1-4	ALGTGEPTNEKLF
TRBV11-3	14	TRBD1	TRBJ2-3	ASSPAGGISTDTQY
TRBV19	10	-	TRBJ1-1	ASSPRNTEAF
TRBV18	11	-	TRBJ2-3	ASQGDPTDTQY
TRBV12-3/TRBV12-4	10	-	TRBJ1-2	ASSGPAGGYT
TRBV4-1	15	TRBD1	TRBJ2-7	ASSHLLPGQGFYEQY
TRBV3-1/TRBV3-2	12	-	TRBJ2-7	ASSHSTPSYEQY
TRBV18	11	-	TRBJ1-5	ASSSGEGQPQH
TRBV5-1	13	-	TRBJ2-7	ASSLELGGAYEQY
TRBV19	13	TRBD1	TRBJ2-4	ASSLGQPKRNIQY
TRBV6-5	13	TRBD2	TRBJ2-1	ASMAGLAGSSEQF
TRBV5-1	14	TRBD2	TRBJ2-2	ASSPLNGRRPGELF
TRBV28	12	TRBD1	TRBJ1-5	ASSHRDSRQPQH
TRBV3-1/TRBV3-2	13	TRBD1	TRBJ1-5	ASSQGQGDNQPQH
TRBV30	11	-	TRBJ2-7	AWTSGNYYEQY
TRBV6-1	13	TRBD2	TRBJ2-3	ACGVGLASTDTQY
TRBV2	13	-	TRBJ1-3	ASSAGSYSGNTIY
TRBV2	17	TRBD2	TRBJ2-2	ASSYLVGLAGGNTGELF
TRBV12-3/TRBV12-4	11	-	TRBJ2-2	ASSSEGAGELF
TRBV7-7	12	TRBD1	TRBJ2-5	ASSSTGAQETQY
TRBV21-1	15	-	TRBJ1-3	ASSQQPKDREGNTIY
TRBV2	10	-	TRBJ1-6	ASSLRNSPLH
TRBV5-1	14	TRBD2	TRBJ2-7	ASSLNLAADSYEQY
TRBV6-5	12	TRBD2	TRBJ2-5	ASSYSGGEETQY
TRBV3-1/TRBV3-2	14	-	TRBJ1-5	ASSQGSGNSNQPQH
TRBV5-1	13	TRBD2	TRBJ2-3	ASSLRGADTDTQY
TRBV5-1	12	-	TRBJ1-4	ASSLAATNEKLF
TRBV7-6	15	TRBD1	TRBJ1-5	ASSLATGTGGGQPQH
TRBV3-1/TRBV3-2	13	-	TRBJ1-1	ASRTIPDTNTEAF
TRBV7-7	13	-	TRBJ2-5	ASSLAIQGMETQY
TRBV24-1	10	-	TRBJ2-2	ATSETDTLLF
TRBV19	13	-	TRBJ1-5	ASSPEQGGNQPQH
TRBV3-1/TRBV3-2	14	-	TRBJ2-3	ASSQGLGSTADTQY
TRBV9	11	-	TRBJ1-1	ASSVTTATEAF
TRBV7-6	11	-	TRBJ2-3	ASSRNPGPTQY
TRBV5-1	13	-	TRBJ1-2	ASSLGGVDADGYT
TRBV21-1	13	-	TRBJ2-7	ASSRSRTASYEQY
TRBV2	12	-	TRBJ1-5	ASSQGTGNQPQH
TRBV28	13	TRBD1	TRBJ1-1	ASSLTGQPNTEAF
TRBV11-2	13	TRBD2	TRBJ2-3	ASSWTSGGRDTQY
TRBV28	12	-	TRBJ1-4	ASRLGGTPEKLF
TRBV28	12	-	TRBJ2-5	ASSSPTRQETQY
TRBV28	14	TRBD1	TRBJ1-2	ASSFRGTGLQGGYT
TRBV5-1	15	TRBD1	TRBJ1-2	ASSATGQVDVGYGYT
TRBV25-1	14	-	TRBJ1-3	ASSEFRGTSGNTIY
TRBV7-6	14	-	TRBJ1-1	ASSSTSGWGRTEAF
TRBV5-8	10	-	TRBJ1-2	ASSFVDYGYT
TRBV7-9	12	TRBD1	TRBJ1-1	ASSPRGPGTEAF